This T cell receptor beta chain was identified during a study of radiation and T cells in renal cell carcinoma. At the level of the study: Nephrectomy followed 15 Gy stereotactic body radiation by 4 weeks.

Overall study findings and caveats: Top tumor clonotypes rose in blood 2 weeks post-radiation, then contracted.

TCRdb keeps only in-frame clones here, not all; method: immunoSEQ multiplex PCR. The sample yields roughly 150,000 clones, about 85% seen once. In regard to this clone: Its specificity is not known.

Time point here: baseline pretreatment blood. Treatment described: 15 Gy SBRT to primary tumor, nephrectomy 4 weeks later. Serial blood draws occurred at baseline and 2 and 4 weeks post-SBRT. The sequenced sample was blood, obtained from a patient whose treatment included radiotherapy and nephrectomy. The sequence was collected from a woman in her 70s with renal cell carcinoma.

CDR3 nucleotides: TGTGCCAGCAGTTTATGGCAGGAAGCTTTCTTT. Its translation: CASSLWQEAFF. The rearrangement uses TRBV28 and TRBJ1-1, with unresolved D. The V and J ends lost 0 bases and 8 bases respectively, with 4 bases between them. Germline values: CDR1 MDHEN, CDR2 SYDVKM. CDR3 length: 11 amino acids.